The rows below give T cell receptor beta chains drawn from one sample of a study of CD8+ T cells in alopecia areata. Measured with immunoSEQ multiplex PCR; TCRdb has only the in-frame clones, and not every one. Of roughly 120,000 clones in the sample, approximately 59% were seen once. The starting material was CD8+ T cells sorted from blood, obtained at week 4, from a patient treated with tofacitinib. The receptors derive from a human donor with alopecia areata. The CDR3 runs from the conserved cysteine through the conserved F or W. The order of the fields is J gene, clone size, D gene, V gene, CDR3 protein, CDR3 DNA. The D gene is left open where the match is weak. Rows may omit the clone size; those that give it use once, few, many or a size class.

J: TRBJ1-1; size: .; D: TRBD1; V: TRBV9; CDR3: CASSLGQYTEAFF; DNA: TGTGCCAGCAGCTTGGGACAGTACACTGAAGCTTTCTTT
J: TRBJ1-2; size: .; D: TRBD1; V: TRBV7-6; CDR3: CASSLAGTGGGYTF; DNA: TGTGCCAGCAGCTTAGCTGGGACAGGAGGTGGCTACACCTTC
J: TRBJ1-2; size: .; D: .; V: TRBV29-1; CDR3: CSVEVFIRDPLGGYTF; DNA: TGCAGCGTTGAAGTTTTTATCCGGGACCCCTTGGGAGGCTACACCTTC
J: TRBJ2-4; size: .; D: TRBD2; V: TRBV29-1; CDR3: CSVVGAGGENIQYF; DNA: TGCAGCGTTGTGGGCGCGGGAGGGGAAAACATTCAGTACTTC
J: TRBJ1-5; size: few; D: .; V: TRBV7-9; CDR3: CASSYTVELSNQPQHF; DNA: TGTGCCAGCAGCTATACAGTCGAACTTAGCAATCAGCCCCAGCATTTT
J: TRBJ1-1; size: .; D: .; V: TRBV29-1; CDR3: CSAGTEAFF; DNA: TGCAGCGCCGGGACAGAAGCTTTCTTT
J: TRBJ1-2; size: .; D: TRBD1; V: TRBV29-1; CDR3: CSVEGGQSYGYTF; DNA: TGCAGCGTTGAAGGGGGACAGAGCTATGGCTACACCTTC
J: TRBJ2-5; size: .; D: TRBD1; V: TRBV5-1; CDR3: CASSLGQGSETQYF; DNA: TGCGCCAGCAGCTTGGGACAGGGCTCGGAGACCCAGTACTTC
J: TRBJ1-6; size: .; D: .; V: TRBV27; CDR3: CASSLSAGYNSPLHF; DNA: TGTGCCAGCAGTTTATCGGCGGGTTATAATTCACCCCTCCACTTT
J: TRBJ1-1; size: .; D: .; V: TRBV5-6; CDR3: CASSSTGMNTEAFF; DNA: TGTGCCAGCAGCTCGACAGGTATGAACACTGAAGCTTTCTTT
J: TRBJ2-6; size: few; D: .; V: TRBV9; CDR3: CASTEGGANVLTF; DNA: TGTGCCAGCACGGAGGGAGGGGCCAACGTCCTGACTTTC
J: TRBJ1-2; size: .; D: .; V: TRBV30; CDR3: CAWSVGEIYYGYTF; DNA: TGTGCCTGGAGTGTCGGTGAGATTTACTATGGCTACACCTTC
J: TRBJ1-1; size: few; D: .; V: TRBV7-9; CDR3: CASSPTGRNTEAFF; DNA: TGTGCCAGCAGCCCTACGGGCAGGAACACTGAAGCTTTCTTT
J: TRBJ2-3; size: few; D: .; V: TRBV15; CDR3: CATSRAGWADTQYF; DNA: TGTGCCACCAGCAGAGCTGGGTGGGCAGATACGCAGTATTTT
J: TRBJ2-5; size: .; D: .; V: TRBV5-4; CDR3: CASSLAFREEETQYF; DNA: TGTGCCAGCAGCTTGGCTTTCAGAGAGGAAGAGACCCAGTACTTC
J: TRBJ1-5; size: .; D: .; V: TRBV4-1; CDR3: CASSQHRVAGNQPQHF; DNA: TGCGCCAGCAGCCAGCACAGGGTCGCGGGCAATCAGCCCCAGCATTTT
J: TRBJ2-1; size: few; D: .; V: TRBV2; CDR3: CASMVDSSSYNEQFF; DNA: TGTGCCAGCATGGTAGACAGTAGCTCCTACAATGAGCAGTTCTTC
J: TRBJ1-2; size: .; D: .; V: TRBV29-1; CDR3: CSVDQDLYGYTF; DNA: TGCAGCGTTGATCAGGACTTATATGGCTACACCTTC
J: TRBJ2-3; size: .; D: .; V: TRBV29-1; CDR3: CSVEDLRPSDGPRTDTQYF; DNA: TGCAGCGTTGAAGATCTGAGACCCTCAGACGGGCCCCGGACAGATACGCAGTATTTT
J: TRBJ1-2; size: .; D: .; V: TRBV30; CDR3: CAWIGAGTGYGYTF; DNA: TGTGCCTGGATAGGGGCCGGGACTGGCTATGGCTACACCTTC
J: TRBJ2-5; size: .; D: .; V: TRBV7-9; CDR3: CASSSETQYF; DNA: TGTGCCAGCAGCTCGGAGACCCAGTACTTC
J: TRBJ2-3; size: few; D: TRBD2; V: TRBV27; CDR3: CASSPGTSGGDTQYF; DNA: TGTGCCAGCAGTCCTGGGACTAGCGGAGGGGATACGCAGTATTTT
J: TRBJ1-2; size: once; D: .; V: TRBV29-1; CDR3: CSVEKTGYNYGYTF; DNA: TGCAGCGTTGAAAAAACAGGGTATAACTATGGCTACACCTTC
J: TRBJ1-1; size: .; D: TRBD1; V: TRBV2; CDR3: CASLTGGGRGGEAFF; DNA: TGTGCCAGCCTAACAGGGGGCGGGAGAGGAGGCGAAGCTTTCTTT
J: TRBJ1-6; size: few; D: .; V: TRBV6-5; CDR3: CASSYAQNSPLHF; DNA: TGTGCCAGCAGTTACGCCCAAAATTCACCCCTCCACTTT
J: TRBJ2-7; size: .; D: .; V: TRBV29-1; CDR3: CSVLTYYEQYF; DNA: TGCAGCGTCCTGACATACTACGAGCAGTACTTC
J: TRBJ1-2; size: .; D: .; V: TRBV30; CDR3: CACHVEIYGYTF; DNA: TGTGCCTGCCATGTGGAAATCTATGGCTACACCTTC
J: TRBJ2-7; size: few; D: TRBD1; V: TRBV19; CDR3: CASSMAQGVYEQYF; DNA: TGTGCCAGTAGTATGGCCCAGGGGGTCTACGAGCAGTACTTC
J: TRBJ2-7; size: .; D: .; V: TRBV7-9; CDR3: CASRWDGRSEQYF; DNA: TGTGCCAGCAGATGGGATGGTAGGTCGGAGCAGTACTTC
J: TRBJ1-4; size: .; D: .; V: TRBV29-1; CDR3: CSVEDENSRNEKLFF; DNA: TGCAGCGTTGAAGATGAAAACAGCCGTAATGAAAAACTGTTTTTT
J: TRBJ1-2; size: .; D: .; V: TRBV30; CDR3: CAWRSSGGYTF; DNA: TGTGCCTGGAGGTCCTCGGGTGGCTACACCTTC
J: TRBJ1-1; size: .; D: TRBD1; V: TRBV29-1; CDR3: CSVGRQGTEAFF; DNA: TGCAGCGTTGGGCGACAGGGCACTGAAGCTTTCTTT
J: TRBJ2-7; size: few; D: .; V: TRBV14; CDR3: CASSHKGLEQYF; DNA: TGTGCCAGCAGCCATAAGGGATTGGAGCAGTACTTC
J: TRBJ1-1; size: few; D: .; V: TRBV2; CDR3: CASRDTLNTEAFF; DNA: TGTGCCAGCAGGGACACCCTGAACACTGAAGCTTTCTTT
J: TRBJ1-1; size: few; D: .; V: TRBV29-1; CDR3: CSVEAPTEAFF; DNA: TGCAGCGTTGAAGCCCCCACTGAAGCTTTCTTT
J: TRBJ2-7; size: .; D: .; V: TRBV7-2; CDR3: CASSLVSSEYEQYF; DNA: TGTGCCAGCAGCTTAGTATCTAGCGAGTACGAGCAGTACTTC
J: TRBJ2-2; size: .; D: .; V: TRBV23-1; CDR3: CASSQSAARPGELFF; DNA: TGCGCCAGCAGTCAATCGGCGGCTCGACCAGGGGAGCTGTTTTTT
J: TRBJ2-2; size: few; D: .; V: TRBV29-1; CDR3: CSVEGESGELFF; DNA: TGCAGCGTTGAAGGGGAGTCCGGGGAGCTGTTTTTT
J: TRBJ2-7; size: once; D: .; V: TRBV5-6; CDR3: CASSLRGAYEQYF; DNA: TGTGCCAGCAGCTTGAGGGGGGCCTACGAGCAGTACTTC
J: TRBJ2-7; size: .; D: .; V: TRBV6-9; CDR3: CAARAGFHYEQYF; DNA: TGTGCCGCGAGGGCAGGGTTCCATTACGAGCAGTACTTC
J: TRBJ2-5; size: .; D: TRBD2; V: TRBV29-1; CDR3: CSVEEEGLAAEETQYF; DNA: TGCAGCGTTGAAGAGGAGGGACTAGCAGCCGAAGAGACCCAGTACTTC
J: TRBJ2-1; size: few; D: TRBD1; V: TRBV5-6; CDR3: CASSLNPTGVDEQFF; DNA: TGTGCCAGCAGCTTGAATCCGACAGGGGTGGATGAGCAGTTCTTC
J: TRBJ1-1; size: .; D: TRBD1; V: TRBV5-4; CDR3: CASRYRGGDTEAFF; DNA: TGTGCCAGCAGATACAGGGGAGGGGACACTGAAGCTTTCTTT
J: TRBJ2-3; size: .; D: TRBD2; V: TRBV30; CDR3: CAWSPRGVAGGSDTQYF; DNA: TGTGCCTGGAGCCCCCGTGGGGTAGCGGGGGGCTCAGATACGCAGTATTTT
J: TRBJ1-1; size: .; D: .; V: TRBV30; CDR3: CAWKTQGRATEAFF; DNA: TGTGCCTGGAAAACACAGGGTAGGGCCACTGAAGCTTTCTTT
J: TRBJ1-2; size: .; D: TRBD1; V: TRBV7-9; CDR3: CASSSGQGYGYTF; DNA: TGTGCCAGCAGCTCCGGACAGGGATATGGCTACACCTTC
J: TRBJ2-7; size: .; D: .; V: TRBV27; CDR3: CASSPATAYEQYF; DNA: TGTGCCAGCAGTCCGGCGACAGCCTACGAGCAGTACTTC